Following are 10 T cell receptor beta chains from one sample sequenced in a study of blood T cell repertoires in COVID-19. Clones were read by immunoSEQ multiplex PCR, and TCRdb kept only the in-frame ones, dropping some. This sample has a few hundred thousand clones, with roughly 88% found just once. The specimen sequenced was peripheral blood. Receptor source: a human donor in a cohort sampled during active COVID-19.

The gene calls are TRBV6-1 and TRBJ2-1; D call uncertain. CDR3 length: 11 residues. Germline values: CDR1 MNHNS, CDR2 SASEGT. The V end was cut by 3 bases, the J end by 9 bases, with 6 bases between. The CDR3 nucleotides read TGTGCCAGCAGTGACGGAGCTGAGCAGTTCTTC. It yields the protein CASSDGAEQFF.

This sequence joins TRBV9 and TRBJ1-6; D ambiguous. The germline gives CDR1 SGDLS, CDR2 YYNGEE. The V gene lost 3 bases and the J gene lost 8 bases, with 9 bases spanning the gap. The CDR3 covers 13 residues. CDR3 nucleotides: TGTGCCAGCAGCGCGGGTTTGGATTCACCCCTCCACTTT. Protein: CASSAGLDSPLHF.

This clone is medium-sized within its sample. The chain combines TRBV27 with TRBJ2-1; TRBD2 matches at 8 bases. Per the germline V gene, CDR1 is MNHEY and CDR2 is SMNVEV (reference sequence). The CDR3 length is 15 residues. V gave up 6 bases and J gave up 3 bases; unmatched junction bases: 7. The CDR3: CASRLAGTSYNEQFF. CDR3 coding DNA: TGTGCCAGCAGATTGGCCGGGACTAGCTACAATGAGCAGTTCTTC.

V gene TRBV4-1 combines with J gene TRBJ1-4; D is unresolved. Trimming removed 6 bases from V and 0 bases from J, with 11 bases in between. CDR1 and CDR2 from the germline V gene are MGHRA and YSYEKL. CDR3 length equals 15 residues. CDR3 residues: CASRQIGATNEKLFF. CDR3 sequence (DNA): TGCGCCAGCAGACAAATCGGGGCAACTAATGAAAAACTGTTTTTT.

This chain uses TRBV2 with TRBJ2-7; weak D call: TRBD1 (6 bases). Trimming left V 6 bases short and J 1 base short, with 13 bases between. Germline loops: CDR1 SNHLY, CDR2 FYNNEI. CDR3 length: 14 residues. CDR3 amino acids: CASRAAGASYEQYF. CDR3 bases: TGTGCCAGCAGAGCTGCAGGGGCTTCCTACGAGCAGTACTTC. The variable domain in full, completed from reference TRBV2 and TRBJ2-7, reads EPEVTQTPSHQVTQMGQEVILRCVPISNHLYFYWYRQILGQKVEFLVSFYNNEISEKSEIFDDQFSVERPDGSNFTLKIRSTKLEDSAMYFCASRAAGASYEQYFGPGTRLTVT.

The chain joins TRBV19 to TRBJ1-5; D gene uncertain. The V end was cut by 6 bases, the J end by 0 bases, with 9 bases between. Germline V gene data show CDR1 as LNHDA and CDR2 as SQIVND (reference sequence). This CDR3 is 14 amino acids long. In DNA, the CDR3 is TGTGCCAGTAGATCGGGGTATAGCAATCAGCCCCAGCATTTT. This encodes CASRSGYSNQPQHF. Full variable domain (outside the CDR3, taken from reference TRBV19 and TRBJ1-5): DGGITQSPKYLFRKEGQNVTLSCEQNLNHDAMYWYRQDPGQGLRLIYYSQIVNDFQKGDIAEGYSVSREKKESFPLTVTSAQKNPTAFYLCASRSGYSNQPQHFGDGTRLSIL.

This clone was observed a single time. The chain combines TRBV28 with TRBJ2-7, with TRBD1 matching over 9 bases. Unmatched junction bases numbered 4, after V lost 4 bases and J lost 9 bases. There are 12 residues in the CDR3. Germline V gives CDR1 MDHEN, CDR2 SYDVKM. The CDR3 sequence: CASSSGQGRQYF. Here the CDR3 DNA reads TGTGCCAGCAGTTCGGGACAGGGCAGGCAGTACTTC.

The chain is built from TRBV1 and TRBJ2-7; TRBD1, the D gene given by the table, was not confirmed from the DNA. TRBV1 is a documented pseudogene. The CDR3 loop spans 17 amino acids. CDR3 DNA: TGCACCAGCAGCCAAGACTTGCCGGGACAGCAGACCTACGAGCAGTACTTC. Its protein product is CTSSQDLPGQQTYEQYF.

This chain uses TRBV2 with TRBJ1-3; D might be TRBD1 (6 bases). Germline V lookup: CDR1 SNHLY, CDR2 FYNNEI. The V and J ends lost 5 bases and 1 base respectively, with 27 bases between them. CDR3 size: 20 residues. This CDR3 is CASSRPPADRPLSSGNTIYF. Written as DNA, the CDR3 is TGTGCCAGCAGTCGCCCCCCGGCAGACAGGCCTCTTTCTTCTGGAAACACCATATATTTT.

This clone was counted a single time. The chain employs TRBV27 and TRBJ1-1, with no clear D. Germline CDR1 MNHEY, CDR2 SMNVEV (reference sequence). This CDR3 contains 17 residues. V was clipped by 4 bases and J by 1 base, with 19 bases between them. In DNA form, the CDR3 reads TGTGCCAGCAGTTCAACTCAAAAGCCCACCCAGAACACTGAAGCTTTCTTT. Its translation is CASSSTQKPTQNTEAFF.